The 9 T cell receptor beta chains listed next were all sequenced from one sample in a study of shared clonotypes between healthy human individuals. TCRdb's copy holds only in-frame clones and misses some; the assay was immunoSEQ multiplex PCR. The sample contains 1,400,000 or so clones, roughly 98.5% of which appear only once. Sequencing input: naive CD4+ T cells sorted from blood. The subset denotes: CD45RA+ positively selected. The source is a man aged 25-40 years in good health.

Details on this clone: This same CDR3 is encoded by further DNA sequences in the sample. The J gene is TRBJ2-7, the V gene TRBV7-9, with 10 bases matching TRBD1. V was clipped by 5 bases and J by 2 bases; unmatched bases: 3. The CDR3 has 14 amino acids. Germline CDR1 SEHNR, CDR2 FQNEAQ (reference sequence). The CDR3 region has the DNA TGTGCCAGCAGCCCCGGACAGGGGGCCTACGAGCAGTACTTC. This codes for CASSPGQGAYEQYF.

The CDR3 spells CASSRSGIPYEQYF. The CDR3, as DNA: TGTGCCAGCAGCCGTAGCGGAATCCCCTACGAGCAGTACTTC. This chain links TRBV6-6 with TRBJ2-7; possible D gene TRBD2, 6 bases. The CDR3 spans 14 residues. V gave up 6 bases and J gave up 2 bases, with 14 bases separating them. Germline V lookup: CDR1 MNHNY, CDR2 SVGAGI (reference sequence).

The V gene is TRBV7-2, the J gene TRBJ2-7, with a possible D match to TRBD1 (6 bases). Germline CDR1 SGHTA, CDR2 FQGNSA. This CDR3 contains 15 residues. V lost 5 bases and J lost 0, with 14 bases in between. The CDR3 DNA reads TGTGCCAGCAGCCGGACAGTATTGGGCTCCTACGAGCAGTACTTC. Translated, it gives CASSRTVLGSYEQYF.

The chain carries TRBV5-1 and TRBJ2-5, with D tentatively TRBD2 (6 bases). The CDR3 length is 15 residues. V lost 4 bases to trimming and J lost 1 base, with 14 bases between them. Germline lookup yields CDR1 SGHRS and CDR2 YFSETQ. DNA for the CDR3: TGCGCCAGCAGCGCCTCTGGGACTTTCCAAGAGACCCAGTACTTC. Residues: CASSASGTFQETQYF.

The sample holds a few counts of this clone. Other DNA variants within this sample encode the same CDR3. The V call is TRBV7-2, the J call TRBJ2-7; possible D gene TRBD1, 5 bases. The CDR3 is 13 residues long. Germline CDR1 and CDR2: SGHTA and FQGNSA. Trimming cost V 2 bases and J 1 base, with 6 bases left between them. CDR3 sequence (DNA): TGTGCCAGCAGCTTAAGGGGATCCTACGAGCAGTACTTC. Translated, it gives CASSLRGSYEQYF.

The V call is TRBV19, the J call TRBJ2-6, with 8 nucleotides matching TRBD1. J gave up 0 bases and V 3 bases, and 4 bases lay outside the gene matches. CDR1 is LNHDA, CDR2 SQIVND, per germline (reference sequence). CDR3 length: 17 amino acids. CDR3 bases: TGTGCCAGTAGTATTGGGACAGGTAACTCTGGGGCCAACGTCCTGACTTTC. Its translation is CASSIGTGNSGANVLTF.

The chain combines TRBV5-1 with TRBJ2-7; 7 bases agree with TRBD1. Germline V gene lookup returns CDR1 SGHRS and CDR2 YFSETQ. CDR3 length: 14 residues. The ends lost 4 bases at V and 0 bases at J; junction bases unmatched: 4. CDR3 nucleotide sequence: TGCGCCAGCAGCGGACGGGACAGCTCCTACGAGCAGTACTTC. This encodes CASSGRDSSYEQYF.

The J gene is TRBJ2-3, the V gene TRBV7-2; no firm D call. This CDR3 contains 13 residues. CDR1 and CDR2 from the germline V gene are SGHTA and FQGNSA. Trimming pared 3 bases from V and 4 bases from J, leaving 8 bases between. The CDR3: CASSFGPSDTQYF. The CDR3 DNA reads as TGTGCCAGCAGCTTCGGACCTTCAGATACGCAGTATTTT.

The rearrangement uses TRBV7-2 and TRBJ2-7; D not resolved. The CDR3 has 12 amino acids. With 4 bases removed from V and 6 bases from J, the gap between germline ends came to 10 bases. The germline V gene has CDR1 SGHTA and CDR2 FQGNSA. DNA of the CDR3: TGTGCCAGCAGCTCTGCTAGAGGCGAGCAGTACTTC. As protein: CASSSARGEQYF.